These 30 T cell receptor beta chains came from one sample sequenced in a study of shared clonotypes between healthy human individuals. Using immunoSEQ multiplex PCR, the repertoire was profiled, and TCRdb retains in-frame clones only, with some absent. The sample lists 2 million to 2.5 million clones; 90% to 95% were seen once. Material for sequencing was naive CD4+ T cells from PBMCs. The subset is: CD45RA+ positively selected. These receptors came from a man aged 18-30 years in good health. Some clones in this sample may be carry-over from other donors' samples.

The rearrangement joins TRBV28 to TRBJ2-1; TRBD1 or TRBD2 may be the D gene (6 bases each). Germline values: CDR1 MDHEN, CDR2 SYDVKM. V lost 11 bases, J lost 4 bases, and 18 bases lay in between. CDR3 length equals 14 residues. The CDR3 DNA reads as TGTGCCTGTAGAGGGGGGCGCCTTTACAATGAGCAGTTCTTC. Translation: CACRGGRLYNEQFF. The variable domain in full, with the rest retrieved from reference TRBV28 and TRBJ2-1, is DVKVTQSSRYLVKRTGEKVFLECVQDMDHENMFWYRQDPGLGLRLIYFSYDVKMKEKGDIPEGYSVSREKKERFSLILESASTNQTSMYLCACRGGRLYNEQFFGPGTRLTVL.

The CDR3 reads CASSDGTSEPYNEQFF. The CDR3 DNA sequence: TGTGCCAGCAGTGACGGCACTAGCGAACCTTACAATGAGCAGTTCTTC. V and J are TRBV6-4 and TRBJ2-1; the match to TRBD2 covers 7 bases. The germline gives CDR1 MRHNA, CDR2 SNTAGT. After removal of 2 bases from V and 4 bases from J, the junction contained 8 bases not matched to a gene. There are 16 residues in the CDR3.

The chain uses TRBV6-5 and TRBJ2-5, with D possibly matching TRBD2 (6 bases). CDR1 is MNHEY, CDR2 SVGAGI, per germline. The CDR3 extends over 12 amino acids. Trimming left V 8 bases short and J 2 bases short, with 9 bases between. DNA of the CDR3: TGTGCCAGCCGGGACTTACAAGAGACCCAGTACTTC. Translated: CASRDLQETQYF.

CDR3 residues: CASSESWTSGTSYNEQFF. In nucleotides, the CDR3 is TGCGCCAGCAGTGAGTCTTGGACTAGCGGGACCTCCTACAATGAGCAGTTCTTC. The chain employs TRBV10-1 and TRBJ2-1; 12 bases are shared with TRBD2. CDR1 is WNHNN, CDR2 SYGVQD, per germline (reference sequence). J gave up 0 bases and V 0 bases, and 3 bases lay outside the gene matches. This CDR3 has 18 residues.

The chain couples TRBV30 to TRBJ1-2; D is unresolved. Per germline, CDR1 GTSNPN and CDR2 SVGIG (reference sequence). Trimming cost V 0 bases and J 7 bases, with 15 bases left between them. CDR3 length equals 14 residues. In DNA, the CDR3 is TGTGCCTGGAGTGTGAAGGGTGGGTCTTCTGGCTACACCTTC. It is translated as CAWSVKGGSSGYTF.

The chain combines TRBV28 with TRBJ1-2; possibly TRBD1 for D (5 bases). CDR1 and CDR2 (germline): MDHEN, SYDVKM. The CDR3 sequence is 16 residues long. Trimming stripped 5 bases from V and 1 base from J, with 17 bases between. CDR3: CASSPSLGGSNYGYTF. CDR3 DNA: TGTGCCAGCAGTCCCTCCCTGGGGGGGAGTAACTATGGCTACACCTTC.

The V and J genes are TRBV7-3 and TRBJ1-2; D perhaps matches TRBD1 (5 bases). The CDR3 is made up of 13 amino acids. Per germline, CDR1 SGHTA and CDR2 FQGTGA. V shed 5 bases and J shed 6 bases, with 13 bases lying between them. In nucleotides, the CDR3 is TGTGCCAGCAGCCTTGACAGTCATAATGGCTACACCTTC. Protein product: CASSLDSHNGYTF.

The genes are TRBV11-2 and TRBJ2-1; the D gene could be TRBD1 or TRBD2 (5 bases each). The CDR3 covers 14 residues. Germline CDR1 is SGHAT and CDR2 is FQNNGV. Trimming took off 1 base at V and 10 bases at J, with 14 bases between the two ends. The CDR3 DNA sequence: TGTGCCAGCAGCTTAGTAAGGGACCCACGGGAGCAGTTCTTC. Translation gives CASSLVRDPREQFF.

The chain joins TRBV25-1 to TRBJ1-1; D gene uncertain. Trimming cost V 1 base and J 7 bases, with 13 bases left between them. The CDR3 is 14 amino acids. Germline-derived CDR1 and CDR2 are MGHDK and SYGVNS. CDR3 DNA sequence: TGTGCCAGCAGTGAATCGGGCAGAGCCATTGAAGCTTTCTTT. The encoded protein is CASSESGRAIEAFF.

The V and J genes are TRBV29-1 and TRBJ2-1; 7 nucleotides match TRBD1. Germline V gives CDR1 SQVTM, CDR2 ANQGSEA. This CDR3 is 14 amino acids long. J gave up 7 bases and V 0 bases, and 6 bases lay outside the gene matches. In nucleotides, the CDR3 is TGCAGCGTTGAAGACGCAAGACAGGGAAATGAGCAGTTCTTC. Residues: CSVEDARQGNEQFF.

With respect to this clone: This CDR3 is also generated by other DNA sequences in the sample. V and J are TRBV5-1 and TRBJ2-5; D uncertain. The CDR3 spans 14 residues. Looked up from germline, CDR1 is SGHRS and CDR2 is YFSETQ. Trimming shortened V by 0 bases and J by 1 base, and 7 bases separated the two germline ends. The CDR3 DNA is TGCGCCAGCAGCTTGGAAGGGTCCCAAGAGACCCAGTACTTC. Protein: CASSLEGSQETQYF.

The V call is TRBV5-6, the J call TRBJ2-1; TRBD2 aligns across 10 bases. Per germline, CDR1 SGHDT and CDR2 YYEEEE. The CDR3 spans 15 residues. V dropped 1 base and J dropped 7; count of bases not matched to a gene: 5. In DNA form, the CDR3 reads TGTGCCAGCAGCTTGATGGCTAGCGGGAGTAATGAGCAGTTCTTC. It specifies CASSLMASGSNEQFF.

This sequence joins TRBV7-3 and TRBJ2-1, with 10 bases identical to TRBD2. CDR3 size: 15 residues. V dropped 5 bases and J dropped 6; count of bases not matched to a gene: 7. Germline values: CDR1 SGHTA, CDR2 FQGTGA. CDR3 in DNA: TGTGCCAGCAGCCCAATAGCGGGAGGTAGCAATGAGCAGTTCTTC. This encodes CASSPIAGGSNEQFF.

The chain joins TRBV4-3 to TRBJ1-5; weak D call: TRBD1 (5 bases). The V end lost 0 bases, the J end lost 4 bases, and 10 bases lay between the germline ends. Per the germline V gene, CDR1 is LGHNA and CDR2 is YSLEER. This CDR3 region has 15 residues. CDR3 in amino acids: CASSQDRQGNQPQHF. The CDR3 DNA reads TGCGCCAGCAGCCAAGATAGGCAGGGAAATCAGCCCCAGCATTTT.

This clone has just one count. J is TRBJ2-5 and V is TRBV27; TRBD2 matches at 8 bases. The CDR3 is made up of 15 amino acids. The germline V gene has CDR1 MNHEY and CDR2 SMNVEV (reference sequence). Trimming removed 6 bases from V and 5 bases from J; junction bases left unmatched: 11. CDR3 nucleotide sequence: TGTGCCAGCAGCCAAAATAGCGGGACGTGGGAGACCCAGTACTTC. This codes for CASSQNSGTWETQYF.

The CDR3 sequence: CASTPFATGGSGANVLTF. Written as DNA, the CDR3 is TGTGCCAGCACACCTTTTGCGACTGGGGGCTCTGGGGCCAACGTCCTGACTTTC. This sequence joins TRBV28 and TRBJ2-6; D is tentatively TRBD1 or TRBD2 (5 bases each). This CDR3 contains 18 residues. V dropped 7 bases and J dropped 0 bases, with 19 bases sitting between them. Per germline, CDR1 MDHEN and CDR2 SYDVKM.

The chain carries TRBV4-2 and TRBJ2-5; TRBD2 agrees at 8 bases. Per germline, CDR1 LGHNA and CDR2 YNFKEQ. The CDR3 runs 16 residues. V lost 0 bases to trimming and J lost 5 bases; unmatched junction nucleotides: 8. The CDR3 spells CASSQDRGRSWETQYF. CDR3 sequence (DNA): TGTGCCAGCAGCCAAGATCGCGGGAGGTCGTGGGAGACCCAGTACTTC.

This chain connects TRBV9 to TRBJ2-1, with 11 bases that match TRBD1. Germline loops: CDR1 SGDLS, CDR2 YYNGEE. Unmatched junction bases numbered 7, after V lost 0 bases and J lost 8 bases. CDR3 length: 16 residues. The CDR3: CASSVVGDRGSHEQFF. CDR3 in DNA: TGTGCCAGCAGCGTAGTGGGGGACAGGGGGAGTCATGAGCAGTTCTTC.

In regard to this clone: One end of the junction is discordant with germline, which a read error may explain. The rearrangement uses TRBV27 and TRBJ2-1; TRBD2 matches 13 bases. In germline, CDR1 is MNHEY, CDR2 SMNVEV (reference sequence). This CDR3 has 16 amino acids. CDR3 amino acids: CASTQSTSGRANEQFF. The CDR3 coding sequence is TGCGCCAGCACGCAATCCACTAGCGGGAGGGCTAATGAGCAGTTCTTC.

The J gene is TRBJ2-7, the V gene TRBV29-1; possibly TRBD1 or TRBD2 for D (5 bases each). V was cut by 3 bases and J by 2 bases, with 11 bases left in between. Germline V gene data show CDR1 as SQVTM and CDR2 as ANQGSEA. CDR3 length: 13 residues. CDR3 DNA sequence: TGCAGCGTTGAGTTGGGGGACCCCTACGAGCAGTACTTC. This encodes CSVELGDPYEQYF.

V usage is TRBV19 and J usage is TRBJ2-1; tentatively, D is TRBD1 or TRBD2 (7 bases each). This CDR3 spans 14 amino acids. The V end was cut by 7 bases, the J end by 10 bases, with 20 bases between. Germline CDR1 LNHDA, CDR2 SQIVND (reference sequence). As DNA, the CDR3 is TGTGCCAGTAACCGGACTAGGGGGCTCACAGAGCAGTTCTTC. Translation gives CASNRTRGLTEQFF.

The chain has TRBV2 and TRBJ2-7, with a tentative D call TRBD1 (6 bases). Trimming took 0 bases from V and 2 from J, leaving 8 bases between them. The CDR3 extends over 14 amino acids. The germline gives CDR1 SNHLY, CDR2 FYNNEI. Here the CDR3 DNA reads TGTGCCAGCAGTGAAGCGACAGGACCCTACGAGCAGTACTTC. Amino acid sequence: CASSEATGPYEQYF.

Of note for this clone: Other DNA sequences in this sample translate to the same CDR3. The chain has TRBV30 and TRBJ2-5; 11 bases are a match to TRBD2. The germline V gene has CDR1 GTSNPN and CDR2 SVGIG (reference sequence). Trimming removed 2 bases from V and 1 base from J; junction bases left unmatched: 3. The CDR3 loop spans 15 amino acids. The CDR3 reads CAWSTTSGVQETQYF. DNA for the CDR3: TGTGCCTGGAGTACGACTAGCGGGGTCCAAGAGACCCAGTACTTC.

V and J are TRBV5-1 and TRBJ2-7; 13 bases are a match to TRBD2. Germline-derived CDR1 and CDR2 are SGHRS and YFSETQ. The CDR3 is 15 residues long. V was clipped by 4 bases and J by 7 bases; unmatched bases: 8. This chain's CDR3 is CASSLGLAGTGEQYF. The CDR3 DNA reads TGCGCCAGCAGCCTGGGACTAGCGGGAACAGGAGAGCAGTACTTC.

The chain carries TRBV28 and TRBJ2-7; TRBD2 aligns across 11 bases. After removal of 7 bases from V and 7 bases from J, the junction contained 9 bases not matched to a gene. The CDR3 contains 14 residues. Germline assignment: CDR1 MDHEN and CDR2 SYDVKM. DNA for the CDR3: TGTGCCAGCACGTGGACTAGCGGGTCCTGGGAGCAGTACTTC. Protein sequence: CASTWTSGSWEQYF. Complete variable domain (other parts from reference TRBV28 and TRBJ2-7): DVKVTQSSRYLVKRTGEKVFLECVQDMDHENMFWYRQDPGLGLRLIYFSYDVKMKEKGDIPEGYSVSREKKERFSLILESASTNQTSMYLCASTWTSGSWEQYFGPGTRLTVT.

This chain connects TRBV4-1 to TRBJ2-1; 8 bases line up with TRBD2. The germline CDR1 and CDR2 sequences are MGHRA and YSYEKL. The CDR3 runs 16 residues. V was pared by 4 bases and J by 7 bases, with 12 bases of the junction left unmatched. The CDR3 spells CASSPTRREVMNEQFF. In nucleotides, the CDR3 is TGCGCCAGCAGCCCTACAAGGCGGGAGGTTATGAATGAGCAGTTCTTC.

V gene TRBV18 combines with J gene TRBJ1-1, with D perhaps matching TRBD1 (5 bases). Trimming shortened V by 1 base and J by 3 bases, and 6 bases separated the two germline ends. The CDR3 contains 13 residues. CDR1 and CDR2 from the germline V gene are KGHSH and LQKENI. The CDR3 reads CASSPRGYTEAFF. DNA of the CDR3: TGTGCCAGCTCACCACGGGGGTACACTGAAGCTTTCTTT.

The chain employs TRBV19 and TRBJ2-7; D remains ambiguous. Germline V gene sequence: CDR1 LNHDA, CDR2 SQIVND (reference sequence). This CDR3 is 14 amino acids long. V was pared by 5 bases and J by 6 bases, with 17 bases between. The chain's CDR3 is CASSARDPIAEQYF. The CDR3 bases are TGTGCCAGTAGTGCTCGCGACCCGATCGCCGAGCAGTACTTC.

The chain recombines TRBV5-1 with TRBJ2-4, with TRBD2 matching 12 bases. The length of the CDR3 is 17 residues. CDR1 SGHRS and CDR2 YFSETQ come from the germline V gene. With V trimmed by 3 bases and J by 5 bases, 9 bases remained unmatched. Here the CDR3 DNA reads TGCGCCAGCAGCTCATCCGGGACTAGCGGGCCCCAAAACATTCAGTACTTC. Translated: CASSSSGTSGPQNIQYF.

The chain links TRBV7-2 to TRBJ1-1; D is uncertain. V was trimmed by 5 bases and J by 6 bases, leaving 16 bases between them. Germline V gives CDR1 SGHTA, CDR2 FQGNSA. This CDR3 spans 14 amino acids. The CDR3 spells CASSPSREAPEAFF. The CDR3 DNA follows: TGTGCCAGCAGCCCCTCGAGGGAGGCCCCTGAAGCTTTCTTT.